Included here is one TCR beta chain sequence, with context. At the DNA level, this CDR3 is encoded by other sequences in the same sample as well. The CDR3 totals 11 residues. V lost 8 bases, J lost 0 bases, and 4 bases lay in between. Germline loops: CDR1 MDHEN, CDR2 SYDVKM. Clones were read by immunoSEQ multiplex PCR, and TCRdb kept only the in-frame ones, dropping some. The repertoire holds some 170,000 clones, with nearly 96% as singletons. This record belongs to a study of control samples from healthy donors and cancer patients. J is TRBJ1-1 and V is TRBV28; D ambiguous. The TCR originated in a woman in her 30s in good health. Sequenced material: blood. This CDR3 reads CASRVNTEAFF. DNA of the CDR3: TGTGCCAGCCGTGTGAACACTGAAGCTTTCTTT.